A selection of T cell receptor beta chains follows, all from one sample in a study of Ad26.COV2.S vaccination and SARS-CoV-2 variants. Method: immunoSEQ multiplex PCR; TCRdb's copy keeps in-frame clones and lacks some. This table has about 350,000 clones, 75% to 90% appearing once. The sample here was peripheral blood, taken in a trial of Ad26.COV2.S vaccine versus placebo. The receptors shown here come from a person between 18 and 65 years old who received the Ad26.COV2.S COVID-19 vaccine or a placebo. Each CDR3 is given with its conserved first and last residue. The D gene is left open where the match is weak. Where a row states a size, it is once, few, many or the class of an expanded clone; other rows omit it.

abundance: NA
v_gene: TRBV30
d_gene: NA
j_gene: TRBJ2-1
CDR3nt: TGTGCCTGGAGCCCCTACAATGAGCAGTTCTTC
CDR3aa: CAWSPYNEQFF

abundance: once
v_gene: TRBV4-1
d_gene: NA
j_gene: TRBJ1-1
CDR3nt: TGCGCCAGCAGCCAGCCACAGGCCAACACTGAAGCTTTCTTT
CDR3aa: CASSQPQANTEAFF

abundance: NA
v_gene: TRBV6-4
d_gene: TRBD2
j_gene: TRBJ2-1
CDR3nt: TGTGCCAGCAGCCCGACGGGGGGGTGGCAGGGCAATGAGCAGTTCTTC
CDR3aa: CASSPTGGWQGNEQFF

abundance: NA
v_gene: TRBV9
d_gene: NA
j_gene: TRBJ2-2
CDR3nt: TGTGCCAGCAGCCCATACTTCGGCGGCACAAAGCTGTTTTTT
CDR3aa: CASSPYFGGTKLFF

abundance: NA
v_gene: TRBV3-1/TRBV3-2
d_gene: NA
j_gene: TRBJ2-7
CDR3nt: TGTGCCAGCAGCCAAGCGGGGCTTTACGAGCAGTACTTC
CDR3aa: CASSQAGLYEQYF

abundance: NA
v_gene: TRBV7-9
d_gene: NA
j_gene: TRBJ1-2
CDR3nt: TGTGCCAGCAGTCTGGACGGGCAGGCGGGGTATGGCTACACCTTC
CDR3aa: CASSLDGQAGYGYTF

abundance: once
v_gene: TRBV6-6
d_gene: TRBD1
j_gene: TRBJ2-2
CDR3nt: TGTGCCAGCAGGCGGACCGGGACAGCGAACACCGGGGAGCTGTTTTTT
CDR3aa: CASRRTGTANTGELFF

abundance: NA
v_gene: TRBV18
d_gene: NA
j_gene: TRBJ2-1
CDR3nt: TGTGCCAGCTCACCCACATATCAGGGGAGCTCCTACAATGAGCAGTTCTTC
CDR3aa: CASSPTYQGSSYNEQFF

abundance: NA
v_gene: TRBV7-2
d_gene: NA
j_gene: TRBJ2-7
CDR3nt: TGTGCCAGCAGCCCCGGGCAGAGATACTACGAGCAGTACTTC
CDR3aa: CASSPGQRYYEQYF

abundance: NA
v_gene: TRBV3-1/TRBV3-2
d_gene: NA
j_gene: TRBJ1-2
CDR3nt: TGTGCCAGCAGCCAAGAAGGTGGGGTGCGCGGCTACACCTTC
CDR3aa: CASSQEGGVRGYTF

abundance: NA
v_gene: TRBV11-2
d_gene: NA
j_gene: TRBJ2-1
CDR3nt: TGTGCCAGCACCGCTTCTTTAGCGGCTTACAATGAGCAGTTCTTC
CDR3aa: CASTASLAAYNEQFF

abundance: NA
v_gene: TRBV28
d_gene: NA
j_gene: TRBJ1-5
CDR3nt: TGTGCCAGCAGTTTCTCAGGGCGTTCCAATCAGCCCCAGCATTTT
CDR3aa: CASSFSGRSNQPQHF

abundance: NA
v_gene: TRBV7-2
d_gene: TRBD2
j_gene: TRBJ2-7
CDR3nt: TGTGCCAGCAGCATAACTAGCGGGGGCACCCCCTACGAGCAGTACTTC
CDR3aa: CASSITSGGTPYEQYF

abundance: NA
v_gene: TRBV5-1
d_gene: TRBD1
j_gene: TRBJ1-5
CDR3nt: TGCGCCAGCAGCTTGGAGACAGGGGTAAATCAGCCCCAGCATTTT
CDR3aa: CASSLETGVNQPQHF

abundance: NA
v_gene: TRBV9
d_gene: NA
j_gene: TRBJ2-1
CDR3nt: TGTGCCAGCAGCGTAGTGGACTACTCCTACAATGAGCAGTTCTTC
CDR3aa: CASSVVDYSYNEQFF

abundance: NA
v_gene: TRBV7-9
d_gene: TRBD1
j_gene: TRBJ2-1
CDR3nt: TGTGCCAGCAGCTTTGACAGGGGGATTTACAATGAGCAGTTCTTC
CDR3aa: CASSFDRGIYNEQFF

abundance: NA
v_gene: TRBV5-1
d_gene: TRBD2
j_gene: TRBJ2-2
CDR3nt: TGCGCCAGCAGCTCGAAGACTAGCGGGGTCAACACCGGGGAGCTGTTTTTT
CDR3aa: CASSSKTSGVNTGELFF

abundance: NA
v_gene: TRBV4-3
d_gene: NA
j_gene: TRBJ2-2
CDR3nt: TGCGCCAGCAGCCCTCAGGAAAAGACCGGGGAGCTGTTTTTT
CDR3aa: CASSPQEKTGELFF

abundance: few
v_gene: TRBV9
d_gene: NA
j_gene: TRBJ1-5
CDR3nt: TGTGCCAGCAGCGGGGGGAGAGATCAGCCCCAGCATTTT
CDR3aa: CASSGGRDQPQHF

abundance: once
v_gene: TRBV7-2
d_gene: NA
j_gene: TRBJ2-2
CDR3nt: TGTGCCAGCAGCTTAGCAACTGCAGGCCGGGCACCCGGGGAGCTGTTTTTT
CDR3aa: CASSLATAGRAPGELFF

abundance: NA
v_gene: TRBV11-3
d_gene: TRBD2
j_gene: TRBJ2-1
CDR3nt: TGTGCCAGCAGTAGCGGGAGGGCCCTCTCTGAGCAGTTCTTC
CDR3aa: CASSSGRALSEQFF

abundance: NA
v_gene: TRBV7-8
d_gene: NA
j_gene: TRBJ2-2
CDR3nt: TGTGCCAGCAGCTTCCTCGACGGGGAGCTGTTTTTT
CDR3aa: CASSFLDGELFF

abundance: NA
v_gene: TRBV9
d_gene: NA
j_gene: TRBJ2-1
CDR3nt: TGTGCCAGCAGCGGGAGCCCCCCGCAGGGTGTATCGGCGCGCTCCTACAATGAGCAGTTCTTC
CDR3aa: CASSGSPPQGVSARSYNEQFF

abundance: NA
v_gene: TRBV5-4
d_gene: NA
j_gene: TRBJ2-6
CDR3nt: TGTGCCAGCAGCTCGACCACAGGCTGGGCCGGGGCCAACGTCCTGACTTTC
CDR3aa: CASSSTTGWAGANVLTF